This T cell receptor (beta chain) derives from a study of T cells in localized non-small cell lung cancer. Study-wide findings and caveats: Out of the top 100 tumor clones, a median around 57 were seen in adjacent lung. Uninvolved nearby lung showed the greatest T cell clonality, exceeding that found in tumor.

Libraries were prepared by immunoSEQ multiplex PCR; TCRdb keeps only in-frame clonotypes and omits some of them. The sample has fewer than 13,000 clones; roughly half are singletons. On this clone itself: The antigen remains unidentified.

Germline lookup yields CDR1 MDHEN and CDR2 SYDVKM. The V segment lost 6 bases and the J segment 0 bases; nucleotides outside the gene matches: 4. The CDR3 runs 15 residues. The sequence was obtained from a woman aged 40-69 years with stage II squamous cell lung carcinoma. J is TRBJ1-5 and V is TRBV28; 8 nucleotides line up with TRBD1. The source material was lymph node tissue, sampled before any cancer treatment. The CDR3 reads CASRNRGDSNQPQHF. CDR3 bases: TGTGCCAGCAGAAACAGGGGGGATAGCAATCAGCCCCAGCATTTT.